The 10 T cell receptor beta chains below were found in one sample sequenced in a study of T cell responses to AZD1222 COVID-19 vaccine. Some clones are missing from TCRdb's copy, which holds only in-frame ones; the method was immunoSEQ multiplex PCR. The sample carries some 150,000 clones, roughly 91% recorded once. Sequenced here: peripheral blood, sampled on day 0 of AZD1222 vaccination. Every receptor here comes from an adult in good health.

The rearrangement links TRBV5-1 to TRBJ2-3; possibly TRBD2 for D (5 bases). The CDR3 contains 16 residues. Germline CDR1 and CDR2: SGHRS and YFSETQ. The ends were cut back, 6 bases at V and 1 base at J, with 18 bases in the middle. CDR3 residues: CASTPGGRVGTDTQYF. The CDR3 bases are TGCGCCAGCACCCCCGGAGGACGGGTCGGCACAGATACGCAGTATTTT.

The chain uses TRBV5-6 and TRBJ2-2, with a weak D call TRBD2 (6 bases). Germline V gene data show CDR1 as SGHDT and CDR2 as YYEEEE. Trimming shortened V by 4 bases and J by 1 base, and 20 bases separated the two germline ends. The CDR3 sequence is 18 residues long. CDR3 loop: CASSVGRGMVLNTGELFF. CDR3 sequence (DNA): TGTGCCAGCAGCGTGGGACGGGGGATGGTACTGAACACCGGGGAGCTGTTTTTT.

The genes are TRBV5-8 and TRBJ2-1; D may be TRBD1 or TRBD2 (5 bases each). The V gene lost 1 base and the J gene lost 4 bases, with 12 bases spanning the gap. Germline CDR1 SGHTS, CDR2 YDEGEE. This CDR3 region has 15 residues. The chain's CDR3 is CASSLWGRRYNEQFF. The CDR3, as DNA: TGTGCCAGCAGCTTGTGGGGACGCCGTTACAATGAGCAGTTCTTC.

The rearrangement uses TRBV7-2 and TRBJ1-2, with 7 bases lining up with TRBD1. This CDR3 spans 14 amino acids. V was clipped by 0 bases and J by 6 bases; unmatched bases: 4. Per the germline V gene, CDR1 is SGHTA and CDR2 is FQGNSA. The CDR3 DNA reads TGTGCCAGCAGCTTAGCGCTGCAGGGGGATGGCTACACCTTC. It codes for CASSLALQGDGYTF.

The chain joins TRBV19 to TRBJ2-1; the match to TRBD1 covers 8 bases. Germline lookup yields CDR1 LNHDA and CDR2 SQIVND (reference sequence). Trimming cost V 5 bases and J 8 bases; bases outside gene matches: 8. The CDR3 is made up of 14 amino acids. CDR3 amino acids: CASSLGQGWDEQFF. CDR3 sequence (DNA): TGTGCCAGTAGTCTTGGACAGGGTTGGGATGAGCAGTTCTTC. The variable domain in full, completed from reference TRBV19 and TRBJ2-1, reads DGGITQSPKYLFRKEGQNVTLSCEQNLNHDAMYWYRQDPGQGLRLIYYSQIVNDFQKGDIAEGYSVSREKKESFPLTVTSAQKNPTAFYLCASSLGQGWDEQFFGPGTRLTVL.

This chain uses TRBV11-2 with TRBJ2-1; D is unclear. CDR1 is SGHAT and CDR2 is FQNNGV in the germline V gene. Trimming pared 5 bases from V and 8 bases from J, leaving 19 bases between. The CDR3 extends over 15 amino acids. The CDR3 nucleotides read TGTGCCAGCAGCCCCTCGTGGGCCTTGGCCCATGAGCAGTTCTTC. Amino acid sequence: CASSPSWALAHEQFF.

The J gene is TRBJ2-6, the V gene TRBV7-3; D possibly matches TRBD1 or TRBD2 (5 bases each). The CDR3 is made up of 16 amino acids. Trimming stripped 5 bases from V and 2 bases from J, with 13 bases between. From germline, CDR1 is SGHTA and CDR2 FQGTGA. The CDR3 here is CASSKKGTAGANVLTF. In DNA form, the CDR3 reads TGTGCCAGCAGCAAAAAGGGGACGGCTGGGGCCAACGTCCTGACTTTC.

This clone was recorded once. The V call is TRBV4-1, the J call TRBJ2-5, with a possible D match to TRBD1 (6 bases). The CDR3 loop spans 16 amino acids. The germline V gene encodes CDR1 MGHRA and CDR2 YSYEKL. The V end lost 2 bases, the J end lost 3 bases, and 16 bases lay between the germline ends. The CDR3: CASSQPLQGTKETQYF. DNA for the CDR3: TGCGCCAGCAGCCAACCTTTACAGGGAACCAAAGAGACCCAGTACTTC.

The rearrangement uses TRBV24-1 and TRBJ2-7, with TRBD1 identical over 8 bases. CDR3 length: 17 amino acids. After removal of 8 bases from V and 0 bases from J, the junction contained 14 bases not matched to a gene. Germline V lookup: CDR1 KGHDR, CDR2 SFDVKD. The CDR3 loop reads CATIRTVRDRLSYEQYF. The CDR3 DNA is TGTGCCACCATCCGAACCGTCCGGGACAGGCTCTCCTACGAGCAGTACTTC.

This clone was recorded once. V usage is TRBV5-1 and J usage is TRBJ1-6, with 8 bases fitting TRBD1. The germline V gene encodes CDR1 SGHRS and CDR2 YFSETQ. After removal of 3 bases from V and 7 bases from J, the junction contained 9 bases not matched to a gene. The CDR3 extends over 16 amino acids. In DNA form, the CDR3 reads TGCGCCAGCAGCTCCGTCCCGGGACAGGACAATTCACCCCTCCACTTT. Translating it yields CASSSVPGQDNSPLHF.